These 24 T cell receptor beta chains share one sample of origin, sequenced in a study of blood T cell repertoires in COVID-19. Sequenced by immunoSEQ multiplex PCR; TCRdb stores in-frame clones only, minus some. Of more than 350,000 clones detected, roughly 90% appear once; the ten largest clones hold under 4%. The sample taken for sequencing was peripheral blood. The receptors shown here come from a young woman with COVID-19, enrolled during active disease.

V and J are TRBV27 and TRBJ2-4; the match to TRBD2 covers 8 bases. The J segment lost 1 base and the V segment lost 5 bases, leaving 4 bases of the junction unmatched. CDR3 length equals 15 residues. The germline V gene encodes CDR1 MNHEY and CDR2 SMNVEV (reference sequence). CDR3 nucleotides: TGTGCCAGCAGTGCGGGGGGCGTTGCCAAAAACATTCAGTACTTC. This sequence encodes CASSAGGVAKNIQYF.

This chain joins TRBV28 and TRBJ2-7; D perhaps matches TRBD2 (5 bases). V was cut by 10 bases and J by 2 bases, with 15 bases left in between. There are 13 residues in the CDR3. Germline V gene sequence: CDR1 MDHEN, CDR2 SYDVKM. For the CDR3, the DNA is TGTGCCACCAAAAGAACGGGGACCTACGAGCAGTACTTC. Translation gives CATKRTGTYEQYF.

The chain uses TRBV5-1 and TRBJ1-2, with TRBD1 identical over 11 bases. The CDR3 covers 15 residues. The V gene end was trimmed by 1 base and the J gene end by 8 bases; junction bases not matched to a gene: 7. Germline lookup yields CDR1 SGHRS and CDR2 YFSETQ. The CDR3 bases are TGCGCCAGCAGCTTGTATGGACAGGGGGCCTGGGGCTACACCTTC. Its protein is CASSLYGQGAWGYTF.

The chain is built from TRBV12-3 or TRBV12-4 and TRBJ2-7, with a weak D call TRBD1 (6 bases). The CDR3 is made up of 13 amino acids. V lost 7 bases, J lost 7 bases, and 17 bases lay in between. In DNA form, the CDR3 reads TGTGCCAGCAATACAATGGGGGCGGTGGAGCAGTACTTC. Its translation: CASNTMGAVEQYF.

The chain combines TRBV7-9 with TRBJ1-3; 8 positions match TRBD1. The CDR3 runs 16 residues. CDR1 and CDR2 from the germline V gene are SEHNR and FQNEAQ (reference sequence). V was pared by 0 bases and J by 4 bases, with 5 bases of the junction left unmatched. The CDR3 sequence: CASSLARTGTGNTIYF. CDR3 coding DNA: TGTGCCAGCAGCTTAGCGCGGACAGGGACCGGAAACACCATATATTTT. Combining the CDR3 with reference TRBV7-9 and TRBJ1-3 gives the whole variable domain DTGVSQNPRHKITKRGQNVTFRCDPISEHNRLYWYRQTLGQGPEFLTYFQNEAQLEKSRLLSDRFSAERPKGSFSTLEIQRTEQGDSAMYLCASSLARTGTGNTIYFGEGSWLTVV.

This clone was seen a single time. The gene calls are TRBV5-1 and TRBJ2-3, with a possible D match to TRBD2 (5 bases). Germline CDR1 is SGHRS and CDR2 is YFSETQ. The V end was cut by 0 bases, the J end by 2 bases, with 13 bases between. This CDR3 is 16 amino acids long. In DNA form, the CDR3 reads TGCGCCAGCAGCTTGGGTCCCGGGGTATCCACAGATACGCAGTATTTT. It specifies CASSLGPGVSTDTQYF.

The chain employs TRBV2 and TRBJ1-1, with D possibly TRBD1 on 6 matching bases. CDR1 is SNHLY and CDR2 is FYNNEI in the germline V gene. The germline V and J ends were trimmed by 3 bases and 1 base, with 18 bases remaining between them. The length of the CDR3 is 17 residues. CDR3 region: CASSEWWGGHGNTEAFF. Written as DNA, the CDR3 is TGTGCCAGCAGTGAGTGGTGGGGGGGGCACGGGAACACTGAAGCTTTCTTT. Supplemented by reference TRBV2 and TRBJ1-1, the full variable domain reads EPEVTQTPSHQVTQMGQEVILRCVPISNHLYFYWYRQILGQKVEFLVSFYNNEISEKSEIFDDQFSVERPDGSNFTLKIRSTKLEDSAMYFCASSEWWGGHGNTEAFFGQGTRLTVV.

This chain joins TRBV7-9 and TRBJ2-7; 11 bases agree with TRBD2. J gave up 7 bases and V 1 base, and 3 bases lay outside the gene matches. This CDR3 is built from 14 residues. Looked up from germline, CDR1 is SEHNR and CDR2 is FQNEAQ (reference sequence). CDR3 sequence: CASSLELAGEEQYF. The CDR3 region has the DNA TGTGCCAGCAGCTTAGAACTAGCGGGGGAAGAGCAGTACTTC.

This chain uses TRBV6-1 with TRBJ1-4; 8 bases are a match to TRBD1. The CDR3 consists of 15 residues. V lost 0 bases and J lost 5; bases outside the gene matches: 2. The germline V gene encodes CDR1 MNHNS and CDR2 SASEGT. The DNA of the CDR3 is TGTGCCAGCAGTGAAGCCCGGACAGGGAATGAAAAACTGTTTTTT. Its translation: CASSEARTGNEKLFF.

The gene calls are TRBV18 and TRBJ1-4, with 7 bases lining up with TRBD1. Germline V lookup: CDR1 KGHSH, CDR2 LQKENI. The CDR3 covers 17 residues. Germline trimming cut 2 bases from V and 5 bases from J; bases unmatched to any gene: 11. CDR3: CASSPRLAGTENEKLFF. CDR3 DNA sequence: TGTGCCAGCTCACCAAGGTTAGCAGGGACAGAAAATGAAAAACTGTTTTTT.

The rearrangement joins TRBV5-4 to TRBJ1-1, with 12 bases fitting TRBD1. Germline-derived CDR1 and CDR2 are SGHNT and YYREEE (reference sequence). This CDR3 has 14 amino acids. The J segment lost 11 bases and the V segment lost 3 bases, leaving 8 bases of the junction unmatched. Written as DNA, the CDR3 is TGTGCCAGCAGCTCACCGGGACAGGGGGCGCGGGCTTTCTTT. It specifies CASSSPGQGARAFF.

This chain connects TRBV4-3 to TRBJ2-2, with TRBD1 matching 12 bases. The germline V gene has CDR1 LGHNA and CDR2 YSLEER. J was trimmed by 7 bases and V by 0 bases; bases with no gene match: 9. CDR3 length equals 18 residues. The CDR3 DNA reads as TGCGCCAGCAGCCAAGATTCCCGGGACAGGGGGCGGAGCGGGGAGCTGTTTTTT. It specifies CASSQDSRDRGRSGELFF.

The CDR3 loop reads CASSIQWRNTEAFF. The CDR3 DNA follows: TGTGCCAGTAGTATCCAGTGGAGGAACACTGAAGCTTTCTTT. The chain is built from TRBV19 and TRBJ1-1; no clear D gene. Trimming cost V 3 bases and J 1 base, with 9 bases left between them. Germline V CDR1 and CDR2: LNHDA, SQIVND (reference sequence). CDR3 length equals 14 residues.

The J gene is TRBJ2-5, the V gene TRBV7-9; D possibly corresponds to TRBD1 (5 bases). V was cut by 4 bases and J by 3 bases, with 15 bases left in between. This CDR3 comprises 15 residues. The germline CDR1 and CDR2 sequences are SEHNR and FQNEAQ (reference sequence). This chain's CDR3 is CASSSLGAGEETQYF. In DNA, the CDR3 is TGTGCCAGCAGCTCCCTAGGGGCAGGTGAAGAGACCCAGTACTTC.

The rearrangement uses TRBV7-9 and TRBJ2-3; D may be TRBD2 (5 bases). In germline, CDR1 is SEHNR, CDR2 FQNEAQ (reference sequence). With 0 bases removed from V and 0 bases from J, the gap between germline ends came to 10 bases. CDR3 length equals 16 residues. The CDR3 bases are TGTGCCAGCAGCTTAGCCGCAGGACTTAGCACAGATACGCAGTATTTT. It codes for CASSLAAGLSTDTQYF.

The DNA of the CDR3 is TGTGCCAGCAGCACAAGCACAGATACGCAGTATTTT. Protein sequence: CASSTSTDTQYF. The chain combines TRBV21-1 with TRBJ2-3; TRBD1, the table's D call, was not compared with the DNA. TRBV21-1 is marked as a pseudogene. The CDR3 is made up of 12 amino acids.

The genes are TRBV27 and TRBJ2-7, with a weak D call TRBD1 (6 bases). This CDR3 has 14 residues. V dropped 8 bases and J dropped 3 bases, with 17 bases sitting between them. The V gene's germline CDR1 is MNHEY and CDR2 SMNVEV (reference sequence). The CDR3 spells CASALPEGDYEQYF. CDR3 coding DNA: TGTGCCAGCGCCCTCCCCGAGGGGGACTACGAGCAGTACTTC.

This chain links TRBV2 with TRBJ2-5; 8 bases align to TRBD2. The J segment lost 5 bases and the V segment lost 0 bases, leaving 8 bases of the junction unmatched. The CDR3 spans 16 residues. From germline, CDR1 is SNHLY and CDR2 FYNNEI. In DNA, the CDR3 is TGTGCCAGCAGTGAAGCGCAGCGGGAGATTCGGGAGACCCAGTACTTC. Translated, it gives CASSEAQREIRETQYF. Looking up the rest from reference TRBV2 and TRBJ2-5 gives the full variable domain: EPEVTQTPSHQVTQMGQEVILRCVPISNHLYFYWYRQILGQKVEFLVSFYNNEISEKSEIFDDQFSVERPDGSNFTLKIRSTKLEDSAMYFCASSEAQREIRETQYFGPGTRLLVL.

The V gene is TRBV29-1, the J gene TRBJ2-1; D not certain. The CDR3 runs 16 residues. The germline V gene encodes CDR1 SQVTM and CDR2 ANQGSEA. V was trimmed by 1 base and J by 0 bases, leaving 13 bases between them. The DNA for the CDR3 is TGCAGCGTTGAAGGTTTAGCTGGTAGCTCCTACAATGAGCAGTTCTTC. This encodes CSVEGLAGSSYNEQFF.

The chain joins TRBV24-1 to TRBJ1-2; D remains ambiguous. The CDR3 consists of 15 residues. Trimming stripped 2 bases from V and 4 bases from J, with 13 bases between. The germline V gene encodes CDR1 KGHDR and CDR2 SFDVKD. The CDR3 DNA reads as TGTGCCACCAGTGATTCCGGCCGGTCGGGCTATGGCTACACCTTC. Amino acid sequence: CATSDSGRSGYGYTF.

The chain couples TRBV29-1 to TRBJ1-2; D perhaps matches TRBD1 (6 bases). The V gene's germline CDR1 is SQVTM and CDR2 ANQGSEA. This CDR3 contains 13 residues. V lost 2 bases and J 2 bases, leaving 9 bases between the germline ends. CDR3 sequence reads: CSVERTVNYGYTF. CDR3 in DNA: TGCAGCGTTGAAAGGACAGTAAACTATGGCTACACCTTC.

This clone turned up a few times. The same CDR3 also results from other DNA sequences found in this sample. V usage is TRBV29-1 and J usage is TRBJ2-3; D uncertain. Germline-derived CDR1 and CDR2 are SQVTM and ANQGSEA. The V end was cut by 1 base, the J end by 0 bases, with 5 bases between. The length of the CDR3 is 13 residues. This chain's CDR3 is CSVEGGSTDTQYF. In DNA, the CDR3 is TGCAGCGTTGAAGGCGGTAGCACAGATACGCAGTATTTT.

V gene TRBV25-1 combines with J gene TRBJ1-3; TRBD1 is a possible D gene (6 bases). This CDR3 comprises 14 residues. From germline, CDR1 is MGHDK and CDR2 SYGVNS. V dropped 4 bases and J dropped 0 bases, with 7 bases sitting between them. CDR3: CASSVTGSGNTIYF. In nucleotides, the CDR3 is TGTGCCAGCAGTGTGACAGGCTCTGGAAACACCATATATTTT.

This clone was detected many times. This chain connects TRBV6-1 to TRBJ1-4, with 7 bases aligning to TRBD1. The CDR3 contains 17 residues. In germline, CDR1 is MNHNS, CDR2 SASEGT. The V segment lost 2 bases and the J segment 0 bases; nucleotides outside the gene matches: 6. CDR3 nucleotide sequence: TGTGCCAGCAGTGAATTTGGCAGGGGGACAACTAATGAAAAACTGTTTTTT. Its translation: CASSEFGRGTTNEKLFF.